Below, one TCR beta chain is given with its context. What this receptor recognizes is not known. No base quality values were provided; no much bigger clone lies one nucleotide off. The CDR3 starts with the cysteine, ends with the phenylalanine, and has 14 residues. The entry retains the CDR3 DNA only, 42 bases that are in frame from base 1. The germline V gene yields SGHRS for CDR1 and YFSETQ for CDR2. The germline ends are 14 bases apart after V is trimmed by 0 bases and J by 8 bases. This sample was taken from a study of cytomegalovirus exposure and HLA in healthy donors (dated by TCRdb to 2017 to 2019). Regarding the study in general: According to an earlier analysis of a few hundred of the donors, about 179 million T cells yielded 117 million unique TCR beta sequences and 276 Gb of sequence data. An early release covering around 630 HLA-typed donors comprised about 300 gigabases of sequencing data and tens of millions of unique TCR sequences. The genetic ancestry cluster associated with self-reported Caucasian donors included about 84% of the 300 to 450 genotyped donors. The study was designed to test whether signatures of past pathogen exposure could be identified by cataloging public T cell receptors. The T cell repertoires of several hundred subjects were profiled by immunosequencing and related to cytomegalovirus serostatus. A separate validation cohort of 100 to 150 different subjects was used in addition to the approximately 700-subject first cohort. High-throughput TCR immunosequencing, statistical association of individual TCRs with disease status, and machine learning were combined to predict cytomegalovirus infection status. In a later analysis, previously published TCR beta repertoires from roughly 710 donors were re-analyzed and high-resolution HLA genotyping was added so that TCR occurrence patterns could be studied. In the later analysis, no new phenotypic data were used to find candidate immune exposures; instead, reliance was placed on TCR beta sequences and their occurrence across donors. In an earlier analysis of several hundred of the donors, high-throughput TCR beta sequencing was used to judge whether each TCR beta V gene segment behaved as functional or pseudogenic. Alongside the repertoire data, information on donor age, sex, ethnicity and CMV serostatus was compiled. A later genetic analysis used genome-wide SNP genotypes for about 65% of the roughly 700 donors, treating that subset as a discovery cohort. All discovery cohort repertoires had been generated using a single sequencing platform. Class I and class II HLA loci were covered by the typing at four-digit resolution. The number of donors typed differed by locus, with about 629-640 for A, B, C, DRB1 and DQB1, over 500 for DQA1, about 610 for DPA1, and some 440 for DPB1. A handful of DR-DQ haplotypes were handled as single units for association and clustering because linkage in the cohort was strong. Among 398 genotyped donors of the cohort, an average of roughly 240,000 unique TCR beta nucleotide sequences were sequenced per donor, 15% to 20% of them non-productive.

Libraries came from the immunoSEQ multiplex PCR assay. The multiplex PCR relied on a mix of 60 forward primers for TCR Vbeta segments and 13 reverse primers for TCR Jbeta segments. The CDR3 region of rearranged TCR beta genes was amplified from genomic DNA by a multiplex PCR assay. The Illumina HiSeq System was used to sequence the amplified TCR beta libraries as 87-base-pair reads. Per the source publication's procedure: A later analysis counted approximately 76 million unique TCR beta chains across the 700 or so repertoires, and about 10 million of these chains were shared by at least two donors. Raw reads were error-corrected and collapsed into unique sequences by a nearest-neighbor algorithm in which closely related sequences were merged to remove PCR and sequencing errors. To assign V, D and J gene segments, CDR3 sequences were aligned to IMGT reference sequences. For a sequence to be retained, at least a six-nucleotide match to both a V gene segment and a J gene segment was required. A rearrangement was called productive if the CDR3 had no stop codons and remained in frame with V and J, and every other rearrangement was called non-productive. Following IMGT convention, CDR3 was defined as the stretch from the second conserved V-encoded cysteine up to the conserved J-encoded phenylalanine. In an earlier analysis of some 550 of the donors, sequences lacking an unambiguous match to a single V gene segment were excluded. In an earlier analysis of 450 to 750 of the donors, a V segment was called functional when productive rearrangements were above 56.7%, and segregating when the standard deviation between donors exceeded 5%. A statistical classification framework was built to diagnose cytomegalovirus status from the catalog of TCR beta chain sequences. A later analysis assigned V and J genes by comparing TCR nucleotide sequences with IMGT/GENE-DB human TR gene sequences. Using the TCRdist pipeline, a later analysis assigned CDR3 sequences along with most-parsimonious VDJ recombination scenarios. In a later analysis, each TCR beta chain was defined by its CDR3 amino acid sequence together with its V-gene family, and reads without a unique V-gene family were excluded. To address suspected cross-contamination and a sequencing artifact, a later analysis removed around 600 highly shared, low-generation-probability nucleotide sequences. In a later analysis, a clonal expansion index was calculated for each public chain from normalized within-repertoire ranks of inferred template counts. Generation probabilities in a later analysis came from a VDJ recombination model fitted to out-of-frame rearrangements, and those results were checked against IGoR. Hypergeometric tests were used in a later analysis to score TCR-TCR, TCR-HLA and TCR-CMV co-occurrence, with a repertoire-size bias correction applied to the TCR pairs. To estimate false discovery rates, a later analysis permuted the HLA or CMV assignments 20 times. In a later analysis, co-occurring TCRs were grouped using DBSCAN, and TCRdist sequence similarity was added for clustering within HLA-allele-positive subsets. For co-occurrence clustering, repertoires with fewer than 30,000 or more than 120,000 public chains were excluded, along with a handful of repertoires with anomalous nucleotide sharing. Imported from immuneACCESS, the table was reduced by TCRdb to in-frame sequences with V and J called. These copies leave out some clones; in studies compared against another copy, an unresolved V gene accounts for under half, and the cause of the remainder is not known. The V and J calls and the clone size are those of that table, but D and trimming were determined from the DNA. Within this sample are about 190,000 clones, with roughly 81% of them counted one time only. Roughly 2.1% of the sample goes to the ten largest clones.

The cohort comprised around 700 healthy bone marrow donors. At the time of sampling, all cohort members were nominally healthy, though unrecorded immune exposures were likely present. The donor was CMV seropositive and was included in the group of 289 seropositive cohort members. Every donor gave a peripheral blood sample, and the peripheral blood mononuclear cells from that sample were used for TCR beta sequencing. Genomic DNA was extracted from the blood cell samples with the Qiagen DNeasy Blood Extraction Kit. Broader findings and caveats from the paper: In this cohort, only TCR beta chains were sequenced, and detectable features were limited by the absence of alpha or paired-chain data. The classifier was reported to diagnose cytomegalovirus status with high specificity and sensitivity in both the original and validation cohorts. In an earlier analysis of more than 500 of the donors, most TCR beta V segments appeared in productive rearrangements about 87% or about 30% of the time, broadly matching IMGT annotations. Because some donors lacked HLA typing at each locus, the association tests relied only on the typed subset. In a later genetic analysis, a missense DCLRE1C variant was associated with V-gene and J-gene trimming of TCR beta chains, and the association was replicated in an independent cohort. The sequencing pipeline was judged likely to have produced a cluster of highly shared sequence variants as a technical artifact. Across donors, most TCR sequences were observed very rarely, whereas some public TCRs were present in many individuals. According to a later analysis, parvovirus B19, influenza, CMV and Epstein-Barr virus appeared linked to several top co-occurrence clusters. When HLA alleles, especially DR and DQ, strongly co-occurred, attributing TCR associations to individual alleles was difficult. Compared with equally common non-associated chains, HLA-associated TCR beta chains in a later analysis were more clonally expanded and had lower generation probabilities. Correlated functional status among segregating V segments might reflect linkage disequilibrium, but an unknown experimental factor could not be ruled out. Roughly uniform sequencing depth across donors was assumed in presence/absence analyses, although this assumption may not hold. The 87-base-pair reads could not distinguish some IMGT-functional V segments, including TRBV6-2 and TRBV6-3, so those segments were excluded. According to a later genetic analysis, donors in an Asian-associated ancestry cluster had fewer N-insertions in productive TCRs than the approximately 690-donor mean. In a later analysis, around 17,000 TCR beta sequences were associated with specific HLA alleles at a false discovery rate of 0.05. Over 15 rarely observed V segments, including chromosome 9 orphons, were excluded from the earlier analysis of about 610 of the donors because counts were too low. According to the authors, the approach could potentially be generalized to other disease states and immunological phenotypes. A later analysis found that most CMV-associated TCR beta chains appeared HLA-restricted, with HLA associations seemingly driven largely by CMV exposure. The study listed 164 TCR beta chains as associated with cytomegalovirus. In vitro tests confirmed that a few of the cytomegalovirus-associated TCR beta chains recognize cytomegalovirus antigens. CMV serostatus was the only immune exposure information available for the cohort. According to a later analysis, TCR association rates differed among HLA loci, with DRB1 alleles showing the most associated TCRs and HLA-C alleles showing the fewest. A further reported finding was that TCR beta sequences accurately predicted the HLA-A and HLA-B alleles for most subjects in the first cohort.

Sequenced: PBMCs. This TCR was recovered from a woman aged 25 to 39 in good health and CMV-seropositive. Recombination joined TRBV5-1 with TRBJ1-1; a tentative D call is TRBD1 (6 bases match). The CDR3 has the sequence CASSLVGGVGEAFF. The DNA sequence follows: TGCGCCAGCAGCTTGGTAGGGGGGGTTGGCGAAGCTTTCTTT.